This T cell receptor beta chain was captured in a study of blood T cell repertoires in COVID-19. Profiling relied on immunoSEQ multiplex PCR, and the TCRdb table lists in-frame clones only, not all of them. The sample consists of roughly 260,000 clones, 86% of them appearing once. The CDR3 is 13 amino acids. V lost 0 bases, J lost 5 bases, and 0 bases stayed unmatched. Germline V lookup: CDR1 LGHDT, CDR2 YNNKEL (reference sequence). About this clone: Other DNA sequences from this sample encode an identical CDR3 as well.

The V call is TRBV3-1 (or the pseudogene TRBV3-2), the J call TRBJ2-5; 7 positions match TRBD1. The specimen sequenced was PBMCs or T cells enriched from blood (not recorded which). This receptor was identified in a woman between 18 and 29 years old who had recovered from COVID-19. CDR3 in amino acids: CASSQDRGETQYF. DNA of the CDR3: TGTGCCAGCAGCCAAGACAGGGGGGAGACCCAGTACTTC.